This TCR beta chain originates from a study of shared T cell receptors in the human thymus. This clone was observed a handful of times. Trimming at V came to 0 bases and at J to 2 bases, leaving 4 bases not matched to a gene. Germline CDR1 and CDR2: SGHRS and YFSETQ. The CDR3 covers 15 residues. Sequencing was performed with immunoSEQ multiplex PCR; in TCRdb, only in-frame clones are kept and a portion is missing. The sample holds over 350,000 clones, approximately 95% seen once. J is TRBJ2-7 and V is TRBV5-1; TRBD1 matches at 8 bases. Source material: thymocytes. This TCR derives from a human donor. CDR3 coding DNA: TGCGCCAGCAGCTTGGACGGGACAGGCCCCTACGAGCAGTACTTC. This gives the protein CASSLDGTGPYEQYF. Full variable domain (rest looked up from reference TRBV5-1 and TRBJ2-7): KAGVTQTPRYLIKTRGQQVTLSCSPISGHRSVSWYQQTPGQGLQFLFEYFSETQRNKGNFPGRFSGRQFSNSRSEMNVSTLELGDSALYLCASSLDGTGPYEQYFGPGTRLTVT.